The subject of this entry is one TCR beta chain. Trimming shortened V by 9 bases and J by 4 bases, and 10 bases separated the two germline ends. The V gene's germline CDR1 is MDHEN and CDR2 SYDVKM. The CDR3 runs to 12 residues. These data originate in a study of blood T cell repertoires in COVID-19. Study context: Samples representing acute and convalescent COVID-19 were sourced from the United States, Italy and Spain. T cells, B-cell-depleted T cells, or PBMCs supplied cDNA or gDNA.

Seattle enrolled patients during active infection and tracked them longitudinally. Original data processing: Estimation of nucleated cell counts was performed using reference gene primer amplification. Sequencing was performed with immunoSEQ multiplex PCR; in TCRdb, only in-frame clones are kept and a portion is missing. That table furnishes V, J and clone size, whereas the DNA furnished D and trimming. This table holds roughly 190,000 clones, 75% to 85% found once. The chain couples TRBV28 to TRBJ1-5; perhaps TRBD1 as D (6 bases). What was sequenced was peripheral blood. This clonotype was sampled from a woman aged 40-49 years with COVID-19, enrolled during active disease. This CDR3 reads CASRDTNQPQHF. The CDR3 coding sequence is TGTGCCAGTCGGGACACTAATCAGCCCCAGCATTTT. Full variable domain (outside the CDR3, taken from reference TRBV28 and TRBJ1-5): DVKVTQSSRYLVKRTGEKVFLECVQDMDHENMFWYRQDPGLGLRLIYFSYDVKMKEKGDIPEGYSVSREKKERFSLILESASTNQTSMYLCASRDTNQPQHFGDGTRLSIL.